These T cell receptor beta chains were read from a single sample in a study of cytomegalovirus exposure and HLA in healthy donors. Some clones are missing from TCRdb's copy, which holds only in-frame ones; the method was immunoSEQ multiplex PCR. The table includes more than 35,000 clones, 80% to 95% detected once. The sample consisted of PBMCs. The receptors shown here come from a man aged 18 to 29 in good health and CMV-seronegative. The CDR3 runs from the conserved cysteine through the conserved F or W. The D gene is left open where the match is weak. Only part of the rows carry a size: once, few, many, or a class if the clone is expanded.

j_call	d_call	clone_size	v_call	cdr3_nt	cdr3_aa
TRBJ2-5	-	-	TRBV28	TGTGCCAGCATTAGGGGGGGCCAAGAGACCCAGTACTTC	CASIRGGQETQYF
TRBJ2-1	TRBD2	-	TRBV9	TGTGCCAGCAGCGTAGCTACCGCAAGCGGGGATCAATCCTACAATGAGCAGTTCTTC	CASSVATASGDQSYNEQFF
TRBJ1-1	-	once	TRBV11-2	TGTGCCAGCAGCTTGGCCCGGGGGAGGGGCGACACTGAAGCTTTCTTT	CASSLARGRGDTEAFF
TRBJ2-3	TRBD2	-	TRBV5-4	TGTGCCAGCAGCGGGGTGACTAGCGGGAGCATCTTCCCGCAGTATTTT	CASSGVTSGSIFPQYF
TRBJ2-3	TRBD2	-	TRBV4-1	TGCGCCAGCAGCCAGACAGGACTAGCGGGGTTTGCAGATACGCAGTATTTT	CASSQTGLAGFADTQYF
TRBJ2-7	-	few	TRBV7-9	TGTGCCAGCAGCCCCAGGACTAGGGGGGTGGGGGAGCAGTACTTC	CASSPRTRGVGEQYF
TRBJ1-3	TRBD1	-	TRBV5-1	TGCGCCAGCAGCGCACGACAGGGCTCTGGAAACACCATATATTTT	CASSARQGSGNTIYF
TRBJ2-6	-	-	TRBV18	TGTGCCAGCTCACCGGAGACCTCTGGGGCCAACGTCCTGACTTTC	CASSPETSGANVLTF
TRBJ1-5	TRBD1	-	TRBV19	TGTGCCAGTAGTGACATCACAGGGGAACGACGGCCCCAGCATTTT	CASSDITGERRPQHF
TRBJ2-3	TRBD2	few	TRBV6-4	TGTGCCAGCAGTGACGCGGGAGGGGGCACAGATACGCAGTATTTT	CASSDAGGGTDTQYF
TRBJ1-2	TRBD1	-	TRBV7-2	TGTGCCAGCAGCATCAACAGGGGGGGTAGCTATGGCTACACCTTC	CASSINRGGSYGYTF
TRBJ2-7	-	once	TRBV2	TGTGCCAGCAGTGAAACCCCCAGATCCTACGAGCAGTACTTC	CASSETPRSYEQYF
TRBJ2-7	TRBD2	-	TRBV2	TGTGCCAGCAGTGAAAATAGCGGGGGGGCTAACGAGCAGTACTTC	CASSENSGGANEQYF
TRBJ2-1	TRBD2	-	TRBV2	TGTGCCAGCAGACGGGGGGCCTACAATGAGCAGTTCTTC	CASRRGAYNEQFF
TRBJ1-5	TRBD1	-	TRBV5-5	TGTGCCAGCAGCCCGAGGACAGGGACACAGCCCCAGCATTTT	CASSPRTGTQPQHF
TRBJ2-2	TRBD1	-	TRBV11-2	TGTGCCAGCAGCTTGTCCAGGACAGGGCTAGATTTTAAAACCGGGGAGCTGTTTTTT	CASSLSRTGLDFKTGELFF
TRBJ2-1	TRBD2	-	TRBV19	TGTGCCAGTAGTATTTCTTCGCTAGCGGGAGGGACGGTGCGGTACAATGAGCAGTTCTTC	CASSISSLAGGTVRYNEQFF
TRBJ2-3	-	-	TRBV15	TGTGCCACCAGCAGAGGGGAGAGGACGGGGGATACGCAGTATTTT	CATSRGERTGDTQYF
TRBJ2-3	TRBD1	once	TRBV7-8	TGTGCCAGCAGCACGGGGACAGGGGGAGCAGATACGCAGTATTTT	CASSTGTGGADTQYF
TRBJ2-7	-	-	TRBV2	TGTGCCAGCAGACAAGACAGCTCCTACGAGCAGTACTTC	CASRQDSSYEQYF